The 11 T cell receptor beta chains below come from one sample, sequenced in a study of blood T cells in healthy people across ages. Then a second PCR, running roughly 7 to 12 cycles, was carried out with a sample-barcoded 5' primer and a J-beta primer mix. TCRdb reprocessed the 5' RACE reads with MiXCR, giving one entry per CDR3 protein. The table includes under 800,000 distinct CDR3 sequences, around 40% detected once. The sequenced material came from blood. The origin of the receptors is an older woman in good health.

The chain joins TRBV20-1 to TRBJ2-1; no clear D. The CDR3 sequence is 15 residues long. V shed 6 bases and J shed 0 bases, with 15 bases lying between them. Germline CDR1 reads DFQATT; CDR2 reads SNEGSKA (reference sequence). CDR3 bases: TGCAGTGCCGCGCGTGCCGGAGCCTCCTACAATGAGCAGTTCTTC. Protein product: CSAARAGASYNEQFF.

This rearrangement joins TRBV20-1 to TRBJ1-1; D is possibly TRBD1 (5 bases). V lost 0 bases and J 6 bases, leaving 14 bases between the germline ends. CDR1 and CDR2 from the germline V gene are DFQATT and SNEGSKA (reference sequence). The CDR3 sequence is 14 residues long. The CDR3 DNA reads TGCAGTGCTAGAGATTGGGGGGTCTTGTCTGAAGCTTTCTTT. It yields the protein CSARDWGVLSEAFF.

The DNA for the CDR3 is TGCAGTGCTAGACTAGCGGGAGTGGAGACCCAGTACTTC. Its translation: CSARLAGVETQYF. The rearrangement uses TRBV20-1 and TRBJ2-5; TRBD2 matches at 10 bases. This CDR3 spans 13 amino acids. V lost 2 bases and J lost 5; bases outside the gene matches: 2. Germline values: CDR1 DFQATT, CDR2 SNEGSKA (reference sequence).

The chain combines TRBV20-1 with TRBJ2-7; weak D call: TRBD2 (5 bases). This CDR3 region has 12 residues. The V and J ends lost 3 bases and 2 bases respectively, with 8 bases between them. Germline assignment: CDR1 DFQATT and CDR2 SNEGSKA (reference sequence). The CDR3 here is CSASRDTYEQYF. Here the CDR3 DNA reads TGCAGTGCTAGCCGGGATACCTACGAGCAGTACTTC.

The chain carries TRBV9 and TRBJ2-1; 9 bases align to TRBD2. Germline assignment: CDR1 SGDLS and CDR2 YYNGEE. The ends lost 3 bases at V and 10 bases at J; junction bases unmatched: 11. The CDR3 contains 15 residues. The CDR3, as DNA: TGTGCCAGCAGCGAGGGAGGGCTAGCGGGGCGCGAGCAGTTCTTC. Its translation is CASSEGGLAGREQFF.

V usage is TRBV10-3 and J usage is TRBJ1-1; 8 positions match TRBD1. V lost 11 bases to trimming and J lost 3 bases; unmatched junction nucleotides: 2. Germline CDR1 and CDR2: ENHRY and SYGVKD. The CDR3 runs to 11 residues. The CDR3 protein is CASTGDTEAFF. Here the CDR3 DNA reads TGTGCCTCGACAGGGGACACTGAAGCTTTCTTT.

The chain carries TRBV3-1 and TRBJ2-1; D not certain. Trimming cost V 1 base and J 4 bases, with 11 bases left between them. The CDR3 is 15 amino acids. Looked up from germline, CDR1 is LGHDT and CDR2 is YNNKEL (reference sequence). For the CDR3, the DNA is TGTGCCAGCAGCCAAGGGGTCTTAGGGTACAATGAGCAGTTCTTC. Translated, it gives CASSQGVLGYNEQFF.

This clonotype has only a few counts. V gene TRBV20-1 combines with J gene TRBJ2-3; 8 bases agree with TRBD2. Germline lookup yields CDR1 DFQATT and CDR2 SNEGSKA (reference sequence). The V and J ends lost 2 bases and 5 bases, in that order; junction bases with no gene match: 6. The CDR3 totals 14 residues. The CDR3: CSARIAGRRDTQYF. The CDR3 nucleotides are TGCAGTGCTAGAATAGCGGGAAGGAGAGATACGCAGTATTTT.

As regards this clonotype: An end of the junction differs from the germline gene, which may be a read error. The genes are TRBV4-1 and TRBJ2-2; no clear D gene. CDR1 MGHRA and CDR2 YSYEKL come from the germline V gene. The CDR3 is made up of 15 amino acids. The CDR3 reads CASSQESLNSGELFF. The CDR3, as DNA: TGCGCCAGCAGCCAAGAGTCTCTGAACAGCGGGGAGCTGTTTTTT.

This chain connects TRBV4-2 to TRBJ2-1; 10 nucleotides line up with TRBD1. This CDR3 has 15 residues. In germline, CDR1 is LGHNA, CDR2 YNFKEQ. Trimming removed 7 bases from V and 4 bases from J; junction bases left unmatched: 7. The CDR3 sequence is CASKTGTGEYNEQFF. The DNA of the CDR3 is TGTGCCAGCAAAACAGGGACAGGGGAATACAATGAGCAGTTCTTC.

As for this clonotype: This could be a read error, since a much larger clone is one nucleotide away. This chain joins TRBV7-8 and TRBJ2-5; 14 bases align to TRBD2. The trim removed 1 base at V and 11 bases at J, leaving 12 bases unmatched. This CDR3 is built from 17 residues. Germline V gives CDR1 SGHVS, CDR2 FQNEAQ. The CDR3 reads CASSLVGTSGSVGEQYF. DNA of the CDR3: TGTGCCAGCAGCTTAGTGGGGACTAGCGGGAGTGTCGGTGAGCAGTACTTC. The complete variable domain, with remaining parts taken from reference TRBV7-8 and TRBJ2-5, reads GAGVSQSPRYKVAKRGQDVALRCDPISGHVSLFWYQQALGQGPEFLTYFQNEAQLDKSGLPSDRFFAERPEGSVSTLKIQRTQQEDSAVYLCASSLVGTSGSVGEQYFGPGTRLLVL.